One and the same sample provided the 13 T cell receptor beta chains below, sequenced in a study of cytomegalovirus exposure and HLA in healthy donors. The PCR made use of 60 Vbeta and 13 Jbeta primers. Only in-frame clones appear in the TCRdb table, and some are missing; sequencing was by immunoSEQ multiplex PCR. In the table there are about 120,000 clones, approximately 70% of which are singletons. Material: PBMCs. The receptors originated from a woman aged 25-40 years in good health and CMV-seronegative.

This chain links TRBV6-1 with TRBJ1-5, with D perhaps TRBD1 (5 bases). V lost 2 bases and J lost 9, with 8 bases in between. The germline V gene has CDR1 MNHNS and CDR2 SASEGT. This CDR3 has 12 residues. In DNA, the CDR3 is TGTGCCAGCAGTGAACCAAGGGGGCCCCAGCATTTT. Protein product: CASSEPRGPQHF.

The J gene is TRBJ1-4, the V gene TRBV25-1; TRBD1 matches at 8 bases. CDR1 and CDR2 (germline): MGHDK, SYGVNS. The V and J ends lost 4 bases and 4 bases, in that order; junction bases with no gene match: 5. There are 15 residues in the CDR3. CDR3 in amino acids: CASSARTGLNEKLFF. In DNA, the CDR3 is TGTGCCAGCAGTGCAAGGACAGGGCTTAATGAAAAACTGTTTTTT.

CDR3 loop: CASSNPVSSQGPDYGYTF. CDR3 sequence (DNA): TGTGCCAGCAGCAACCCTGTTAGCTCCCAGGGGCCGGACTATGGCTACACCTTC. This chain connects TRBV7-9 to TRBJ1-2; the D gene is possibly TRBD1 (6 bases). The CDR3 length is 18 residues. Trimming pared 5 bases from V and 3 bases from J, leaving 25 bases between. Germline V gene data show CDR1 as SEHNR and CDR2 as FQNEAQ (reference sequence).

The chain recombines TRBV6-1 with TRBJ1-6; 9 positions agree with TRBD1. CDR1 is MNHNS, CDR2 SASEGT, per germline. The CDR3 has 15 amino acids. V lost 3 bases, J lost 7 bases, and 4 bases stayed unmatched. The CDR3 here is CASSDGTGTNSPLHF. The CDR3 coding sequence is TGTGCCAGCAGTGATGGGACAGGGACGAATTCACCCCTCCACTTT.

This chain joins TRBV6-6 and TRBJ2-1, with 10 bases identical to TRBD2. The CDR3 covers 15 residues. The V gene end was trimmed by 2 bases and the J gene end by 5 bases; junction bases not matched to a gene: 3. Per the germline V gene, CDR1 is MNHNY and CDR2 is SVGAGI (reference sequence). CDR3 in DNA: TGTGCCAGCAGTTACGGGCTAGCGGGGGACAATGAGCAGTTCTTC. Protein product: CASSYGLAGDNEQFF.

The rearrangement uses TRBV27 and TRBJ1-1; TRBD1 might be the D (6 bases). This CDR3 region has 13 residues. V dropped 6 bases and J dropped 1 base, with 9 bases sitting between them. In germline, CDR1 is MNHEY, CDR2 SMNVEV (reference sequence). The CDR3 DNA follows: TGTGCCAGCAGAGGACAGTCGAACACTGAAGCTTTCTTT. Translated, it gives CASRGQSNTEAFF.

CDR3 coding DNA: TGTGCCAGCACCCCCATTGGGGGCGGCTACGAGCAGTACTTC. Amino acids: CASTPIGGGYEQYF. The V gene is TRBV27, the J gene TRBJ2-7, with a tentative D call TRBD1 (6 bases). Germline loops: CDR1 MNHEY, CDR2 SMNVEV (reference sequence). Trimming took 7 bases from V and 3 from J, leaving 16 bases between them. The CDR3 sequence is 14 residues long.

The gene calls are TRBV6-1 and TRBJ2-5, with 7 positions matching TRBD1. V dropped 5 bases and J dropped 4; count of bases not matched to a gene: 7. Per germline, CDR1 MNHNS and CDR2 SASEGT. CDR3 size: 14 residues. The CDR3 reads CASSTGQVGETQYF. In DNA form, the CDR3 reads TGTGCCAGCAGTACCGGACAGGTCGGAGAGACCCAGTACTTC.

CDR3 sequence (DNA): TGTGCCAGCAGTTCTACAGGATTCCCGAACATTCAGTACTTC. Its translation: CASSSTGFPNIQYF. The chain links TRBV6-6 to TRBJ2-4, with D perhaps matching TRBD1 (5 bases). Per germline, CDR1 MNHNY and CDR2 SVGAGI (reference sequence). The CDR3 runs 14 residues. V was cut by 4 bases and J by 7 bases, with 14 bases left in between.

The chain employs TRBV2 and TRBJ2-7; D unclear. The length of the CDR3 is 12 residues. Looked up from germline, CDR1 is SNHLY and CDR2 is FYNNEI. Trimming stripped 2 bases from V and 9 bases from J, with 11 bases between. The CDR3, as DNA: TGTGCCAGCAGTGAATTACAGATCGGGCAGTACTTC. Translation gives CASSELQIGQYF.

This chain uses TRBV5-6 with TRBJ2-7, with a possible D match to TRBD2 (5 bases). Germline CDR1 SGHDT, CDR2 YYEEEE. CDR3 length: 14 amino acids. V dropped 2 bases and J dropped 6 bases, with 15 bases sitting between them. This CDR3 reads CASSFIHIAGEQYF. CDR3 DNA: TGTGCCAGCAGCTTCATACACATCGCGGGCGAGCAGTACTTC.

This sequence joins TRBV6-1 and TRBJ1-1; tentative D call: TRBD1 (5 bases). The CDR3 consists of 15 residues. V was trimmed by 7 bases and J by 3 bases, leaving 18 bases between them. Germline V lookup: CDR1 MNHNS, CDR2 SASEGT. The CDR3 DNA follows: TGTGCCAGCACCCGAAGGGGCGCCCCCCACACTGAAGCTTTCTTT. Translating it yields CASTRRGAPHTEAFF.

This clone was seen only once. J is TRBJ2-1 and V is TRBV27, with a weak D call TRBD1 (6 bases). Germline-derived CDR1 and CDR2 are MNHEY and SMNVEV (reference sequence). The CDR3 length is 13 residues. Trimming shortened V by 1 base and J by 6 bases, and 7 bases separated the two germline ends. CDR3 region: CASSLLDSNEQFF. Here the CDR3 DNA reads TGTGCCAGCAGTTTATTGGACAGCAATGAGCAGTTCTTC.